This is a list of T cell receptor beta chains from one sample in a study of response to subunit inactivated influenza vaccine. TCRdb analysed the RT-PCR reads with MiXCR anew, one entry per CDR3 protein. The sample has over 300,000 distinct CDR3 sequences; around a fifth are singletons. Specimen: PBMCs from blood, collected roughly 20 months after vaccination. These receptor sequences come from a man between 45 and 75 years old who received an inactivated influenza vaccine. Each CDR3 is given without its conserved first and last residue. Clone sizes are given selectively: once, few, many, or a class where the clone is expanded.

v_call	clone_size	j_call	cdr3_aa
TRBV20-1	few	TRBJ1-1	SAIQGAYTEAF
TRBV20-1	few	TRBJ2-1	SARQGAKNNEQF
TRBV6-5	-	TRBJ2-3	ASSYEGGLTDTQY
TRBV9	-	TRBJ2-2	ASSVFAGGVAGELF
TRBV28	once	TRBJ2-2	ASRTGGFGELF
TRBV4-3	few	TRBJ1-2	ASSQEVRETQYT
TRBV11-2	-	TRBJ2-3	ASSLNQPSTDTQY
TRBV20-1	many	TRBJ1-2	SARDLSLDRASYGYT
TRBV20-1	-	TRBJ2-7	SARASGIIYEQY
TRBV6-1	-	TRBJ2-1	ASKGLAGGGSYNEQF
TRBV7-9	many	TRBJ1-6	ASSQPDSISYNSPLH
TRBV3-1	many	TRBJ1-3	ASSQVGLRDTIY
TRBV20-1	-	TRBJ2-7	SAKSYNSVEEQY
TRBV6-5	-	TRBJ1-5	ASSYSNPDASNQPQH
TRBV6-6	-	TRBJ1-5	ASIQGRNQPQH
TRBV20-1	-	TRBJ1-2	SARERGIYGYT
TRBV12-3/TRBV12-4	-	TRBJ2-2	ASSLESTVGTGELF
TRBV6-1	-	TRBJ1-2	ASSPAGGDYGYT
TRBV15	-	TRBJ1-1	ATSRDKGQGVAF
TRBV7-2	few	TRBJ2-5	ASSLDRARTRS
TRBV7-2	-	TRBJ2-7	ASSAIRDRGSYEQY
TRBV20-1	-	TRBJ1-2	SAIGTSYGYT
TRBV29-1	-	TRBJ2-5	SVGLRQGQTQY
TRBV18	-	TRBJ1-3	ASSHSGNTIY
TRBV27	-	TRBJ1-2	ASSSRAGYGYT
TRBV6-2/TRBV6-3	few	TRBJ1-5	ASSYTGTGNQPQH
TRBV9	-	TRBJ2-1	ASSPWSGEGEQF
TRBV7-7	-	TRBJ2-7	ASSLGYNYEQY
TRBV12-3/TRBV12-4	-	TRBJ1-2	ASSPAVRYGYT
TRBV9	few	TRBJ2-7	ASSVGTLGDEQY
TRBV7-2	few	TRBJ1-3	ASSRQGLTGNTIY
TRBV29-1	-	TRBJ2-3	SVEDQSGGGLTDTQY
TRBV9	-	TRBJ2-5	ASSVGMKETQY
TRBV10-1	few	TRBJ2-7	ASRRDLNYEQY
TRBV7-9	-	TRBJ1-1	ASRLTNTEAF
TRBV30	once	TRBJ2-1	ALTRDTMVNEQF
TRBV4-2	few	TRBJ1-5	ASSQGGARNQPQH
TRBV6-1	-	TRBJ1-1	ASRGRVGTEAF
TRBV7-2	-	TRBJ2-5	ASSFWSRVGETQY
TRBV5-4	many	TRBJ1-2	ASSLNYRGPRGYT
TRBV4-3	-	TRBJ2-3	ARSQLAGGQDTQY
TRBV7-9	-	TRBJ2-3	ASSPRSSSGADTQY
TRBV19	many	TRBJ1-5	ASSIRDRGYSNQPQH
TRBV29-1	-	TRBJ2-1	SVREGGGNEQF
TRBV4-3	few	TRBJ2-1	ASSLSRASGAYNEQF
TRBV20-1	few	TRBJ2-7	SAPTGGNSYEQY
TRBV12-3/TRBV12-4	few	TRBJ2-1	ATTPGLLHRNEQF
TRBV6-1	many	TRBJ1-5	ASKRVSNQPQH
TRBV7-9	-	TRBJ1-1	ASSIAAGNTEAF
TRBV4-1	many	TRBJ1-1	ASSGRTVNTEAF